Detailed here is one T cell receptor beta chain. The antigen is undetermined. The data were taken from a study of T cell responses to AZD1222 COVID-19 vaccine. Unmatched junction bases numbered 6, after V lost 1 base and J lost 5 bases. The CDR3 contains 16 residues. Germline CDR1 LGHNT, CDR2 FRNRAP. Study-level points and caveats: Only a handful of people who got AZD1222 tested seropositive at baseline.

Method: immunoSEQ multiplex PCR; TCRdb's copy keeps in-frame clones and lacks some. This repertoire shows under 150,000 clones, approximately 91% found once; its top ten account for about 1.9%. The sample was peripheral blood, taken 28 days after the second AZD1222 dose. The sequence derives from an adult who received the AZD1222 COVID-19 vaccine. V usage is TRBV12-5 and J usage is TRBJ2-1, with 9 bases identical to TRBD2. CDR3 amino acids: CASGLEGLALNNEQFF. The CDR3 bases are TGTGCTAGTGGTTTGGAGGGACTAGCTCTTAACAATGAGCAGTTCTTC.